This entry features one T cell receptor beta chain sequence. TCRdb keeps only in-frame clones here, not all; method: immunoSEQ multiplex PCR. The sample yields about 380,000 clones, roughly 86% seen once. CDR1 is MNHEY and CDR2 is SVGAGI in the germline V gene. The CDR3 runs to 15 residues. V shed 6 bases and J 4 bases; nucleotides not matched to a gene: 8. This record comes from a study of blood T cell repertoires in COVID-19. Study-level information: T cells, B-cell-depleted T cells, or PBMCs provided the cDNA or gDNA that served as material.

The rearrangement uses TRBV6-5 and TRBJ2-1, with 8 nucleotides matching TRBD2. The sequence came from a man in his thirties or forties who had recovered from COVID-19. Sequenced sample: PBMCs or T cells enriched from blood (not recorded which). CDR3 residues: CASSSTSGGYNEQFF. The CDR3 nucleotides are TGTGCCAGCAGCTCAACTAGCGGAGGATACAATGAGCAGTTCTTC.